The 28 T cell receptor beta chains given below trace back to one sample, sequenced in a study of T cell responses to AZD1222 COVID-19 vaccine. Method: immunoSEQ multiplex PCR; TCRdb's copy keeps in-frame clones and lacks some. The table lists approximately 110,000 clones, roughly nine tenths of them singletons. Sample: peripheral blood, taken 28 days after the second AZD1222 dose. These receptors all stem from an adult who received the AZD1222 COVID-19 vaccine.

The chain has TRBV28 and TRBJ1-1, with a possible D match to TRBD1 (5 bases). The germline V gene has CDR1 MDHEN and CDR2 SYDVKM. This CDR3 is built from 12 residues. Trimming took off 11 bases at V and 5 bases at J, with 15 bases between the two ends. The CDR3 DNA reads TGTGCCGGGGGGGAAGGAGAGACTGAAGCTTTCTTT. Translating it yields CAGGEGETEAFF.

The sample holds one count of this clone. This chain joins TRBV4-2 and TRBJ2-7; 9 bases align to TRBD1. The J segment lost 4 bases and the V segment lost 4 bases, leaving 8 bases of the junction unmatched. CDR3 length: 15 amino acids. Germline V gene lookup returns CDR1 LGHNA and CDR2 YNFKEQ. The CDR3 nucleotides read TGTGCCAGCAGCCCGGGACAGGGTATTAGGTACGAGCAGTACTTC. It specifies CASSPGQGIRYEQYF.

The chain has TRBV19 and TRBJ1-5; 7 bases match TRBD1. V shed 10 bases and J 1 base; nucleotides not matched to a gene: 10. The CDR3 loop spans 15 amino acids. Looked up from germline, CDR1 is LNHDA and CDR2 is SQIVND (reference sequence). For the CDR3, the DNA is TGTGCCACCATATCCCAGGGGGGAAGCAATCAGCCCCAGCATTTT. Its protein product is CATISQGGSNQPQHF.

This clone was seen only a few times. This sequence joins TRBV19 and TRBJ2-3; 7 nucleotides line up with TRBD2. The J segment lost 4 bases and the V segment lost 0 bases, leaving 7 bases of the junction unmatched. Germline V gene lookup returns CDR1 LNHDA and CDR2 SQIVND (reference sequence). The CDR3 has 16 amino acids. The CDR3 sequence is CASSIDGGSGADTQYF. The CDR3 region has the DNA TGTGCCAGTAGTATAGATGGCGGGAGTGGGGCAGATACGCAGTATTTT.

This clone was counted once. This rearrangement joins TRBV9 to TRBJ1-2; 8 bases line up with TRBD1. The CDR3 extends over 18 amino acids. The V segment lost 0 bases and the J segment 4 bases; nucleotides outside the gene matches: 14. Germline V gene data show CDR1 as SGDLS and CDR2 as YYNGEE. Written as DNA, the CDR3 is TGTGCCAGCAGCGTAGATTTGGCTGGGACAGGCGAAATCTATGGCTACACCTTC. As protein: CASSVDLAGTGEIYGYTF.

The chain recombines TRBV5-6 with TRBJ2-1, with a weak D call TRBD2 (5 bases). The CDR3 has 15 residues. Trimming took 1 base from V and 1 from J, leaving 9 bases between them. Germline V gives CDR1 SGHDT, CDR2 YYEEEE. Written as DNA, the CDR3 is TGTGCCAGCAGCTTGCCTAGCTCTTCCTACAATGAGCAGTTCTTC. This sequence encodes CASSLPSSSYNEQFF.

V usage is TRBV11-3 and J usage is TRBJ1-4; D is undetermined. CDR1 SGHNT and CDR2 YENEEA come from the germline V gene. With 5 bases removed from V and 4 bases from J, the gap between germline ends came to 17 bases. CDR3 length: 16 amino acids. CDR3 protein: CASSPRISPLNEKLFF. DNA for the CDR3: TGTGCCAGCAGCCCCAGGATAAGTCCTCTTAATGAAAAACTGTTTTTT.

This clone appeared once. The chain carries TRBV18 and TRBJ1-1, with D hard to call. CDR1 is KGHSH, CDR2 LQKENI, per germline. This CDR3 spans 14 amino acids. V was clipped by 3 bases and J by 2 bases, with 10 bases between them. The CDR3 sequence: CASSPVRQNTEAFF. CDR3 coding DNA: TGTGCCAGCTCACCTGTCAGACAAAACACTGAAGCTTTCTTT.

The chain couples TRBV18 to TRBJ2-1; 9 bases match TRBD2. The V gene end was trimmed by 4 bases and the J gene end by 3 bases; junction bases not matched to a gene: 10. The CDR3 contains 17 residues. Germline values: CDR1 KGHSH, CDR2 LQKENI. Here the CDR3 reads CASSLTFSGSNYNEQFF. CDR3 nucleotides: TGTGCCAGCTCACTAACGTTTAGCGGGAGCAACTACAATGAGCAGTTCTTC.

The chain combines TRBV5-8 with TRBJ1-5; TRBD1 matches 10 bases. The CDR3 loop spans 15 amino acids. Per the germline V gene, CDR1 is SGHTS and CDR2 is YDEGEE. J gave up 2 bases and V 4 bases, and 3 bases lay outside the gene matches. CDR3 protein: CASSAGTGGNQPQHF. The CDR3 coding sequence is TGTGCCAGCAGCGCCGGGACAGGGGGCAATCAGCCCCAGCATTTT.

The sample holds one count of this clone. The rearrangement joins TRBV10-3 to TRBJ1-5; D gene uncertain. The CDR3 is 13 residues long. V gave up 8 bases and J gave up 3 bases, with 11 bases separating them. The germline V gene has CDR1 ENHRY and CDR2 SYGVKD. CDR3 DNA sequence: TGTGCCATCGGAGCGGGTGTCAATCAGCCCCAGCATTTT. This translates into CAIGAGVNQPQHF.

CDR3 sequence: CASSHSNYEQYF. CDR3 nucleotide sequence: TGTGCCAGCAGCCACTCGAATTACGAGCAGTACTTC. The rearrangement links TRBV3-1 (or the pseudogene TRBV3-2) to TRBJ2-7; D gene ambiguous. Trimming removed 3 bases from V and 4 bases from J, with 7 bases in between. The CDR3 runs 12 residues. The germline gives CDR1 LGHDT, CDR2 YNNKEL (reference sequence).

This sequence joins TRBV28 and TRBJ2-7; D perhaps matches TRBD2 (5 bases). CDR1 is MDHEN and CDR2 is SYDVKM in the germline V gene. Trimming cost V 6 bases and J 1 base, with 28 bases left between them. The CDR3 is made up of 19 amino acids. CDR3 DNA sequence: TGTGCCAGCAGCTCCTTACTAATAGATACGTTTCGGGGTTCCTACGAGCAGTACTTC. Protein product: CASSSLLIDTFRGSYEQYF. Full variable domain (outside the CDR3, taken from reference TRBV28 and TRBJ2-7): DVKVTQSSRYLVKRTGEKVFLECVQDMDHENMFWYRQDPGLGLRLIYFSYDVKMKEKGDIPEGYSVSREKKERFSLILESASTNQTSMYLCASSSLLIDTFRGSYEQYFGPGTRLTVT.

The chain combines TRBV7-2 with TRBJ1-1, with D possibly being TRBD1 (5 bases). This CDR3 is 15 amino acids long. Trimming stripped 3 bases from V and 0 bases from J, with 11 bases between. The germline V gene encodes CDR1 SGHTA and CDR2 FQGNSA. The CDR3 DNA sequence: TGTGCCAGCAGCTTTCGGGGACTCATGAACACTGAAGCTTTCTTT. Translated: CASSFRGLMNTEAFF.

J is TRBJ1-2 and V is TRBV30; 11 positions match TRBD1. Germline V CDR1 and CDR2: GTSNPN, SVGIG (reference sequence). Trimming cost V 3 bases and J 4 bases; bases outside gene matches: 7. The CDR3 loop spans 15 amino acids. CDR3: CAWRGDRGTSYGYTF. In nucleotides, the CDR3 is TGTGCCTGGAGGGGGGACAGGGGGACCAGCTATGGCTACACCTTC.

The chain links TRBV6-5 to TRBJ1-2; 10 nucleotides agree with TRBD1. V shed 6 bases, J shed 4 bases, and the junction held 5 bases outside the gene matches. The CDR3 loop spans 14 amino acids. The germline V gene encodes CDR1 MNHEY and CDR2 SVGAGI. CDR3 sequence (DNA): TGTGCCAGCAGGGGGGACAGGGGATTCTATGGCTACACCTTC. Its protein is CASRGDRGFYGYTF.

The chain has TRBV5-1 and TRBJ1-1, with a tentative D call TRBD1 (6 bases). The germline V and J ends were trimmed by 0 bases and 1 base, with 7 bases remaining between them. CDR3 length: 14 amino acids. Germline CDR1 and CDR2: SGHRS and YFSETQ. CDR3 sequence (DNA): TGCGCCAGCAGCTTGGTGGGACAGAACACTGAAGCTTTCTTT. Translating it yields CASSLVGQNTEAFF.

This chain connects TRBV24-1 to TRBJ2-3; 8 positions match TRBD2. Trimming at V came to 4 bases and at J to 1 base, leaving 6 bases not matched to a gene. The germline CDR1 and CDR2 sequences are KGHDR and SFDVKD. This CDR3 is built from 16 residues. CDR3 sequence (DNA): TGTGCCACCAGTGAGATCCAAGCGGGAGGCACAGATACGCAGTATTTT. Translation gives CATSEIQAGGTDTQYF.

This chain joins TRBV19 and TRBJ2-5; 9 bases align to TRBD2. Germline-derived CDR1 and CDR2 are LNHDA and SQIVND (reference sequence). The CDR3 covers 19 residues. V trimming: 3 bases; J trimming: 2 bases; junction bases outside the gene matches: 16. CDR3 sequence reads: CASSIPQAGGVHVQETQYF. DNA for the CDR3: TGTGCCAGTAGTATCCCCCAGGCGGGAGGGGTTCATGTACAAGAGACCCAGTACTTC.

In its sample, this clone was seen once. The CDR3 spells CASSLQVVAGELFF. The CDR3 DNA is TGTGCCAGCAGCTTACAGGTAGTGGCCGGGGAGCTGTTTTTT. The rearrangement links TRBV7-2 to TRBJ2-2; D is undetermined. CDR3 length: 14 amino acids. Germline V CDR1 and CDR2: SGHTA, FQGNSA. The V gene lost 2 bases and the J gene lost 6 bases, with 10 bases spanning the gap.

The V gene is TRBV7-8, the J gene TRBJ1-1; tentative D call: TRBD1 (6 bases). The CDR3 extends over 14 amino acids. V gave up 4 bases and J gave up 0 bases, with 9 bases separating them. Germline CDR1 is SGHVS and CDR2 is FQNEAQ. DNA of the CDR3: TGTGCCAGCAGCTGGGGACAACTGAACACTGAAGCTTTCTTT. It translates to CASSWGQLNTEAFF.

The chain employs TRBV7-5 and TRBJ1-3; the table gives TRBD1 as D, unverified against the DNA. TRBV7-5 is labeled a pseudogene. The CDR3 contains 16 residues. The CDR3 spells CVRSPNGDSSGNTIYF. CDR3 in DNA: TGTGTCAGAAGCCCCAACGGGGACAGCTCTGGAAACACCATATATTTT.

The V gene is TRBV6-2 or TRBV6-3, the J gene TRBJ1-2; 7 nucleotides agree with TRBD1. The CDR3 is made up of 16 amino acids. V was clipped by 4 bases and J by 4 bases; unmatched bases: 12. Germline CDR1 is MNHEY and CDR2 is SVGEGT. The CDR3 sequence is CASSSRSQGVSYGYTF. In DNA, the CDR3 is TGTGCCAGCAGTTCTCGCTCGCAGGGGGTATCCTATGGCTACACCTTC.

This clone was observed a few times. The chain has TRBV6-2 or TRBV6-3 and TRBJ2-6, with 11 bases that match TRBD1. The CDR3 runs to 20 residues. V gave up 1 base and J gave up 0 bases; unmatched junction bases: 8. CDR1 is MNHEY, CDR2 SVGEGT, per germline. CDR3 residues: CASSYFSDRGRPSGANVLTF. For the CDR3, the DNA is TGTGCCAGCAGTTACTTCTCGGACAGGGGGCGACCCTCTGGGGCCAACGTCCTGACTTTC.

The gene calls are TRBV12-3 or TRBV12-4 and TRBJ2-1; TRBD1 matches 9 bases. The CDR3 has 13 amino acids. Trimming cost V 3 bases and J 9 bases; bases outside gene matches: 3. The CDR3 here is CASSLGQGLEQFF. The CDR3 DNA sequence: TGTGCCAGCAGTTTGGGACAGGGTCTTGAGCAGTTCTTC.

This clone was seen only a few times. The chain links TRBV7-9 to TRBJ1-1; D unclear. The CDR3 is made up of 13 amino acids. Germline-derived CDR1 and CDR2 are SEHNR and FQNEAQ (reference sequence). Trimming removed 5 bases at V and 5 bases at J, with 12 bases between. The CDR3 DNA reads TGTGCCAGCAGCCTCGGAAGTGAGACTGAAGCTTTCTTT. Its protein is CASSLGSETEAFF. Variable domain in full (rest from reference TRBV7-9 and TRBJ1-1): DTGVSQNPRHKITKRGQNVTFRCDPISEHNRLYWYRQTLGQGPEFLTYFQNEAQLEKSRLLSDRFSAERPKGSFSTLEIQRTEQGDSAMYLCASSLGSETEAFFGQGTRLTVV.

The J gene is TRBJ1-5, the V gene TRBV12-3 or TRBV12-4; maybe TRBD1 (6 bases). CDR3 length equals 13 residues. Trimming took 8 bases from V and 6 from J, leaving 14 bases between them. The CDR3 nucleotides read TGTGCCAGCTCCAGGGGAGGGGTTCAGCCCCAGCATTTT. It yields the protein CASSRGGVQPQHF.

V is TRBV29-1 and J is TRBJ2-3; 10 bases map to TRBD1. Germline assignment: CDR1 SQVTM and CDR2 ANQGSEA. This CDR3 region has 14 residues. Trimming at V came to 4 bases and at J to 1 base, leaving 2 bases not matched to a gene. The CDR3 loop is CSVAGTGGTDTQYF. DNA for the CDR3: TGCAGCGTTGCCGGGACAGGGGGCACAGATACGCAGTATTTT.